This T cell receptor (beta chain) was identified in a study of T cells in Graves' hyperthyroidism and ophthalmopathy. The TCR beta CDR3 regions underwent amplification using RNA transcripts as the source. Researchers ran a first-round RT-PCR on the TCR CDR3 using the HTBI primer set. MiXCR was run by TCRdb on the multiplex PCR reads, yielding one entry per CDR3 protein. The sample carries 500,000 to 600,000 distinct CDR3 sequences, around 17% recorded once. This clonotype was seen repeatedly, ten times or more. Per the germline V gene, CDR1 is MNHNS and CDR2 is SASEGT. The trim removed 5 bases at V and 1 base at J, leaving 8 bases unmatched. This CDR3 spans 16 amino acids.

The genes are TRBV6-1 and TRBJ2-3; 8 bases are a match to TRBD1. The sequenced material came from blood. The receptor comes from a young woman with Graves' hyperthyroidism. The CDR3 is CASSTRTGIGTDTQYF. CDR3 nucleotides: TGTGCCAGCAGTACCAGGACAGGGATCGGCACAGATACGCAGTATTTT.